One sample yielded the 4 T cell receptor beta chains listed below, sequenced in a study of blood T cell repertoires in COVID-19. Only in-frame clones appear in the TCRdb table, and some are missing; sequencing was by immunoSEQ multiplex PCR. The sample shows about 130,000 clones, approximately 80% of them seen only once. The sample taken for sequencing was peripheral blood. These receptors were taken from a human donor in a cohort sampled during active COVID-19.

The V gene is TRBV6-6, the J gene TRBJ1-2, with TRBD1 matching 8 bases. Trimming took 4 bases from V and 8 from J; bases not matched to a gene: 3. Germline CDR1 is MNHNY and CDR2 is SVGAGI (reference sequence). This CDR3 is built from 12 residues. The CDR3 region has the DNA TGTGCCAGCAGTTTTGACAGGGGAGGCTACACCTTC. Amino acid sequence: CASSFDRGGYTF.

The rearrangement joins TRBV5-1 to TRBJ1-2; possibly TRBD1 for D (6 bases). Germline V gene lookup returns CDR1 SGHRS and CDR2 YFSETQ. V lost 3 bases, J lost 6 bases, and 15 bases lay in between. The CDR3 runs to 14 residues. The CDR3 reads CASSSVPQGHGYTF. The DNA for the CDR3 is TGCGCCAGCAGCTCCGTCCCACAGGGACATGGCTACACCTTC.

The rearrangement joins TRBV7-2 to TRBJ1-3; 9 nucleotides match TRBD1. Germline assignment: CDR1 SGHTA and CDR2 FQGNSA. V shed 5 bases, J shed 4 bases, and the junction held 3 bases outside the gene matches. CDR3 size: 14 residues. The CDR3 loop reads CASSKDRGGNTIYF. The CDR3, as DNA: TGTGCCAGCAGCAAAGACAGGGGGGGAAACACCATATATTTT. The variable domain in full, with the rest retrieved from reference TRBV7-2 and TRBJ1-3, is GAGVSQSPSNKVTEKGKDVELRCDPISGHTALYWYRQSLGQGLEFLIYFQGNSAPDKSGLPSDRFSAERTGGSVSTLTIQRTQQEDSAVYLCASSKDRGGNTIYFGEGSWLTVV.

V usage is TRBV5-8 and J usage is TRBJ2-7; D perhaps matches TRBD1 (5 bases). Deletions cut 3 bases from V and 0 bases from J, with 13 bases between. The CDR3 spans 15 residues. CDR1 and CDR2 (germline): SGHTS, YDEGEE. Here the CDR3 DNA reads TGTGCCAGCAGCTCTGGCGAAGGGGCCTCCTACGAGCAGTACTTC. Protein: CASSSGEGASYEQYF.